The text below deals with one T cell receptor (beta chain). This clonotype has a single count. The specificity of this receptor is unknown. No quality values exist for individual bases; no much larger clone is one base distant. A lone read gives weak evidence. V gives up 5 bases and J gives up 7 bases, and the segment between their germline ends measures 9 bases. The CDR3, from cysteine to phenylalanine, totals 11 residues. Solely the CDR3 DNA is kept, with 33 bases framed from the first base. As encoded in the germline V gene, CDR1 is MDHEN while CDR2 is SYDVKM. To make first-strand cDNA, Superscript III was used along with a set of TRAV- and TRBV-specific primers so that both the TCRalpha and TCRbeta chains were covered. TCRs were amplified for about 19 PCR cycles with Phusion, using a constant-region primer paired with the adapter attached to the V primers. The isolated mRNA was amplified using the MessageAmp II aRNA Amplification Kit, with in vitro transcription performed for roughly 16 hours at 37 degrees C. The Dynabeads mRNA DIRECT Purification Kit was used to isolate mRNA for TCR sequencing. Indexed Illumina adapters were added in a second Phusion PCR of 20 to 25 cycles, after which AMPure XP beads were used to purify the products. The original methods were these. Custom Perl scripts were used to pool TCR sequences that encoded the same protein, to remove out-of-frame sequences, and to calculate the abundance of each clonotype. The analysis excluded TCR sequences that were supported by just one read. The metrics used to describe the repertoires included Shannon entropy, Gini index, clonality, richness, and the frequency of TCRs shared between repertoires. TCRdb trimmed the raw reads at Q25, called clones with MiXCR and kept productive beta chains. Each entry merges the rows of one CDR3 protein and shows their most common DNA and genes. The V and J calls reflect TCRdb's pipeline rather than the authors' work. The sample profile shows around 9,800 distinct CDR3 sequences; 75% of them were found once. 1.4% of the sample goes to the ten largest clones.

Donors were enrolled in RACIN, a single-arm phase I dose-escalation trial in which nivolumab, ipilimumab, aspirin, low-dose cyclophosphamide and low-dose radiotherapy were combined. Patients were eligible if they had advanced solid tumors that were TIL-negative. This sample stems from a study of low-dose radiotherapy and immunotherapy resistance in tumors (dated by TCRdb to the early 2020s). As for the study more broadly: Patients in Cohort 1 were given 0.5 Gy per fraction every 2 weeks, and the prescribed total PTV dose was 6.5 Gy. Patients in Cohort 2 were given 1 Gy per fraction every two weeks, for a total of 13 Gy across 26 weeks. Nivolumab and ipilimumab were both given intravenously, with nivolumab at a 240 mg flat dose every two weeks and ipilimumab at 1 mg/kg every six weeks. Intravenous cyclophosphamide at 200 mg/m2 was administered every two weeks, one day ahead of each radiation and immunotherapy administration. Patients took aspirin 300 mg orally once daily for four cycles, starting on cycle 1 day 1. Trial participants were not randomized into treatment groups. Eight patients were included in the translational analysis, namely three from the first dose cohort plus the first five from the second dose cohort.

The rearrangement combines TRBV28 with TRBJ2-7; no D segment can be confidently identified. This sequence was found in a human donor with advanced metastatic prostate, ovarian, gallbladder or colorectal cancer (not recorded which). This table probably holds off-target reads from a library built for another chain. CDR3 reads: CASSETLEQYF. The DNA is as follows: TGTGCCAGCAGTGAGACGCTGGAGCAGTACTTC. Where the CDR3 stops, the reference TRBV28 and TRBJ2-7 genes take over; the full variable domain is DVKVTQSSRYLVKRTGEKVFLECVQDMDHENMFWYRQDPGLGLRLIYFSYDVKMKEKGDIPEGYSVSREKKERFSLILESASTNQTSMYLCASSETLEQYFGPGTRLTVT.